This entry concerns a single T cell receptor beta chain. This receptor's antigen is unknown. No much larger clone is present one base from it, and per-base qualities are unavailable. The High Capacity cDNA Reverse Transcription Kit was used to reverse transcribe all of the isolated RNA, meaning that expressed TCRB transcripts were what got sequenced. Naive, central memory and regulatory T cell samples underwent deep immunoSEQ sequencing, averaging about 3.57 million total reads per sample. Sorted cells were lysed in RLT buffer, and RNA was extracted using DNase-treated RNeasy Micro or Mini kits according to cell number. To prevent cross-contamination, each cell subset was processed individually, whereas patient and healthy donor samples were processed jointly. The immunoSEQ multiplex PCR was used to amplify TCRB sequences from cDNA, yielding 87-bp fragments that span the CDR3 region. Amplicons were sequenced on the Illumina HiSeq platform. Concerning the study's data processing: Synthetic template baselines were used to correct PCR bias computationally, reads within Hamming distance 2 were collapsed together, and singletons that could not be merged were discarded. Reads were aligned to IMGT to assign V, D and J genes, CDR3 length, and insertions or deletions at six rearrangement sites. Within each subset, clonotype counts were normalized to the number of sorted cells before true diversity and Gini coefficients were calculated with the tcR R package. Repertoire sharing was quantified using the overlap coefficient calculated on TCRB nucleotide sequences. TCRdb limited this immuneACCESS table to in-frame rearrangements with V and J called. A share of clones is missing; checked studies link under half to unresolved V genes, and the rest is unexplained. From that table come the V and J calls and clone size; the DNA was used to work out D and trimming. Recorded for this sample are roughly 38,000 clones; about 68% of them occurred a single time. The ten largest clones take up roughly 1.7% of the sample.

The CDR1 and CDR2 encoded by the germline V gene (reference sequence) are MNHEY and SMNVEV. Relative to germline, V is missing 4 bases and J is missing 3 bases, with 14 bases of the junction outside any gene match. The CDR3, from cysteine to phenylalanine, totals 18 residues. Only CDR3 DNA remains: 54 bases, in frame from the first base. Each donor gave one peripheral blood draw, roughly 120 mL on average, collected into heparinised tubes. A BD FACSAria II and a panel including CD45RO, CCR7, CD25, CD127, CD95 and CD27 were used to sort naive, central memory, regulatory and stem cell-like memory CD4+ T cells. A purity above 95% was achieved for all sorted populations. PBMCs were isolated right away by Lymphoprep density gradient centrifugation and were stained directly, without culture. So that batch effects would be minimized, each experiment stained and sorted samples in pairs, pairing one healthy donor with one patient.

This sample is drawn from a study of beta chain features in type 1 diabetes (dated by TCRdb to 2017 to 2018). A note on the overall study: Patients and healthy donors did not differ in mean age, gender distribution, total cell number or subset yield. A total of 85 million to 110 million sorted cells were examined across all samples, and RNA yield correlated strongly with the number of cells per subset. In the study, recently diagnosed type 1 diabetes patients and matched healthy donors were compared on the TCRB repertoires of their sorted circulating CD4+ T cell subsets. Naive and central memory subsets were obtained from all 30 or so donors, but regulatory and stem cell-like memory subsets were isolated from only 8 patients and roughly eight healthy donors.

Study-level results and caveats: Because small numbers of individuals were included in the HLA sub-analyses, any influence of HLA type on TCRB rearrangement was left unresolved. Naive, central memory and regulatory TCRB repertoires appeared to be more similar among patients than among healthy donors. Sequencing cDNA rather than genomic DNA could over-represent highly expressing activated cells, although activation and CD3 levels did not differ between groups. Fewer insertions and more nucleotide deletions at VDJ recombination sites were observed in patients with type 1 diabetes, implying thymic rearrangement abnormalities. A moderate but significant shortening of TCRB CDR3 length was observed in type 1 diabetes patients in all four CD4+ subsets. PCR might favor shorter templates, but patient and control samples were amplified and corrected together, so any skew would affect both groups equally.

The source material was Tregs from blood. The cell subset or site label here, explained by the study, means: regulatory CD4+ T cells. The receptor's source is a man younger than 45 with type 1 diabetes. Some clones in this sample may be carry-over from other donors' samples. This chain joins TRBV27 to TRBJ1-1; 10 bases in the middle match TRBD1. The DNA sequence is TGTGCCAGCAGTTCCCGGACAGGGGGTAAATTTAGGTACACTGAAGCTTTCTTT. Its translation is CASSSRTGGKFRYTEAFF.